This is a list of T cell receptor beta chains from one sample in a study of T cell responses to AZD1222 COVID-19 vaccine. This table comes from immunoSEQ multiplex PCR, and its TCRdb copy is limited to in-frame clones, with some not included. Of roughly 70,000 clones in the sample, 60% to 85% were seen once. The sample consisted of peripheral blood, taken on day 0 of MenACWY control vaccination. These receptors originate from an adult in good health. The CDR3 runs from the conserved cysteine through the conserved F or W. D genes are given only for firm matches. Size is omitted from some rows. Given values are once, few, many or a class for expanded clones.

J gene	V gene	D gene	clone size	CDR3 protein	CDR3 DNA
TRBJ2-2	TRBV7-2	NA	NA	CASSLAGANTGELFF	TGTGCCAGCAGCTTAGCGGGAGCGAACACCGGGGAGCTGTTTTTT
TRBJ1-2	TRBV10-2	NA	NA	CASSETRNYGYTF	TGCGCCAGCAGTGAGACCAGAAACTATGGCTACACCTTC
TRBJ2-2	TRBV19	TRBD2	NA	CASSIGLAGGPDTGELFF	TGTGCCAGTAGTATAGGGCTAGCGGGGGGGCCCGACACCGGGGAGCTGTTTTTT
TRBJ1-2	TRBV5-6	NA	NA	CASSLGSYGYTF	TGTGCCAGCAGCTTAGGCAGCTATGGCTACACCTTC
TRBJ1-5	TRBV18	TRBD1	NA	CASSQTGVIATNQPQHF	TGTGCCAGCTCACAGACAGGGGTTATAGCGACCAATCAGCCCCAGCATTTT
TRBJ2-7	TRBV10-3	TRBD2	NA	CAIGETSGDSEQYF	TGTGCCATCGGAGAGACTAGCGGGGATAGCGAGCAGTACTTC
TRBJ2-5	TRBV18	NA	NA	CASSPGRNQETQYF	TGTGCCAGCTCACCAGGCAGGAACCAAGAGACCCAGTACTTC
TRBJ1-2	TRBV7-8	NA	once	CASSPGLRGPKGGYTF	TGTGCCAGCAGCCCCGGGCTCCGGGGCCCAAAGGGTGGCTACACCTTC
TRBJ1-1	TRBV19	NA	NA	CASKLNTEAFF	TGTGCCAGTAAGTTGAACACTGAAGCTTTCTTT
TRBJ2-7	TRBV3-1/TRBV3-2	NA	NA	CASSQAMGGGYEQYF	TGTGCCAGCAGCCAAGCTATGGGGGGAGGCTACGAGCAGTACTTC
TRBJ2-6	TRBV9	NA	NA	CASSRQTVFPGANVLTF	TGTGCCAGCAGCCGACAGACGGTATTCCCTGGGGCCAACGTCCTGACTTTC
TRBJ1-1	TRBV3-1/TRBV3-2	NA	NA	CASSQGAKNTEAFF	TGTGCCAGCAGCCAAGGGGCCAAGAACACTGAAGCTTTCTTT
TRBJ1-5	TRBV28	NA	NA	CASSGPGQPQHF	TGTGCCAGCAGTGGACCTGGCCAGCCCCAGCATTTT
TRBJ1-1	TRBV7-6	NA	NA	CASSRTGGTEAFF	TGTGCCAGCAGCCGTACTGGGGGCACTGAAGCTTTCTTT
TRBJ2-5	TRBV2	TRBD1	once	CASSGGDRGRETQYF	TGTGCCAGCAGTGGGGGCGACAGGGGTAGGGAGACCCAGTACTTC
TRBJ2-7	TRBV28	NA	few	CASSPPSYEQYF	TGTGCCAGCAGTCCGCCAAGCTACGAGCAGTACTTC
TRBJ2-5	TRBV3-1/TRBV3-2	NA	NA	CASSLIAGDGETQYF	TGTGCCAGCAGCCTGATTGCAGGGGATGGGGAGACCCAGTACTTC
TRBJ2-7	TRBV21-1	NA	NA	CASSKGFVRGPASYEQYF	TGTGCCAGCAGCAAAGGGTTCGTCAGGGGCCCTGCATCCTACGAGCAGTACTTC
TRBJ2-1	TRBV5-6	NA	NA	CASSLAGSYSYNEQFF	TGTGCCAGCAGCTTGGCAGGATCTTACTCCTACAATGAGCAGTTCTTC
TRBJ2-3	TRBV3-1/TRBV3-2	NA	NA	CASSPGAGADTQYF	TGTGCCAGCAGCCCGGGGGCTGGGGCAGATACGCAGTATTTT
TRBJ1-5	TRBV28	NA	few	CASSAPGGNQPQHF	TGTGCCAGCAGCGCGCCTGGCGGCAATCAGCCCCAGCATTTT
TRBJ1-1	TRBV5-1	TRBD1	NA	CASSLVTGGEAFF	TGCGCCAGCAGCTTGGTAACAGGGGGTGAAGCTTTCTTT
TRBJ1-5	TRBV6-5	NA	NA	CASSKDGSNQPQHF	TGTGCCAGCAGTAAGGACGGTAGCAATCAGCCCCAGCATTTT
TRBJ2-3	TRBV2	TRBD1	NA	CASGQGSGGTDTQYF	TGTGCCAGCGGACAGGGTTCGGGGGGCACAGATACGCAGTATTTT
TRBJ1-5	TRBV3-1/TRBV3-2	NA	few	CASSQDAFSNQPQHF	TGTGCCAGCAGCCAAGACGCGTTTAGCAATCAGCCCCAGCATTTT
TRBJ2-5	TRBV7-8	NA	once	CASTVHQETQYF	TGTGCCAGCACCGTACATCAAGAGACCCAGTACTTC
TRBJ2-2	TRBV7-2	NA	NA	CASSSRGGYTGELFF	TGTGCCAGCAGCTCGAGAGGGGGATACACCGGGGAGCTGTTTTTT
TRBJ1-6	TRBV18	NA	NA	CASSPASADSPLHF	TGTGCCAGCTCACCCGCCAGCGCCGATTCACCCCTCCACTTT
TRBJ1-4	TRBV3-1/TRBV3-2	TRBD1	NA	CASSHRQGATEKLFF	TGTGCCAGCAGCCATCGACAGGGGGCGACTGAAAAACTGTTTTTT
TRBJ1-2	TRBV30	NA	NA	CAWSAGLYGYTF	TGTGCCTGGAGTGCAGGGCTCTATGGCTACACCTTC
TRBJ1-6	TRBV15	NA	NA	CATSREASSYNSPLHF	TGTGCCACCAGCAGAGAAGCGAGCTCCTATAATTCACCCCTCCACTTT
TRBJ2-3	TRBV7-2	TRBD2	NA	CASSLGGGRTDTQYF	TGTGCCAGCAGCTTAGGCGGGGGACGGACAGATACGCAGTATTTT
TRBJ1-1	TRBV5-5	NA	NA	CASSPWMNTEAFF	TGTGCCAGCAGCCCCTGGATGAACACTGAAGCTTTCTTT
TRBJ2-7	TRBV7-8	TRBD2	once	CASSFRAGGTYEQYF	TGTGCCAGCAGCTTCCGAGCGGGGGGGACCTACGAGCAGTACTTC
TRBJ2-7	TRBV7-6	TRBD2	NA	CASSLASPGLAGGAYEQYF	TGTGCCAGCAGCTTAGCGTCACCGGGACTAGCGGGAGGAGCCTACGAGCAGTACTTC
TRBJ1-1	TRBV28	NA	NA	CASSPTTHRANTEAFF	TGTGCCAGCAGTCCCACCACGCACAGGGCGAACACTGAAGCTTTCTTT
TRBJ1-6	TRBV4-2	TRBD1	NA	CASSHDRGSPLHF	TGTGCCAGCAGCCACGACAGGGGGTCACCCCTCCACTTT
TRBJ1-5	TRBV19	NA	NA	CASIWDGPFAQPQHF	TGTGCCAGTATCTGGGACGGGCCATTCGCTCAGCCCCAGCATTTT
TRBJ1-3	TRBV11-2	NA	NA	CASSPGASSGNTIYF	TGTGCCAGCAGCCCCGGGGCCAGCTCTGGAAACACCATATATTTT